By sample share, the clone carrying this T cell receptor (delta chain) is large. A much bigger clone sits one base away, suggesting this may be a read error. The source of the sample is a study of gamma-delta T cells after stem cell transplantation. Germline V CDR1 and CDR2: GEAIGNYY, EKD. The CDR3 runs to 15 residues. TCRdb re-called the RT-PCR reads through CATT. There are approximately 1,800 delta-chain clones in the sample; around a third occur only once, and roughly 15% lies in the top ten. The TCR was taken from a human donor. It is not recorded whose cells these are; they may come from a transplant donor. The chain is built from TRDV2 and TRDJ1; D gene ambiguous. The sequenced sample was gamma-delta T cells. CDR3 bases: TGTGCCTGTGACACCGTATCTGGAACCACCGATAACCTCATCTTT. This translates into CACDTVSGTTDNLIF.